A selection of T cell receptor beta chains follows, all from one sample in a study of sequential checkpoint blockade in melanoma. The assay was immunoSEQ multiplex PCR, and TCRdb's table has in-frame clones only and misses some. This table has some 5,000 clones, about 68% appearing once. The sample here was CD8+ T cells sorted from blood (inferred from file names), taken from a patient given nivolumab and ipilimumab in sequence. The receptors derive from a human donor with melanoma. The CDR3 runs from the conserved cysteine through the conserved F or W. Fields, in order: CDR3 length, D gene, V gene, clone size, J gene, CDR3 protein, CDR3 DNA. The D gene is left open where the match is weak. Clone size is given for some rows only: seen once, a few or many times, or a class if the clone is expanded.

CDR3 length: 15; D gene: TRBD1; V gene: TRBV27; clone size: NA; J gene: TRBJ1-2; CDR3 protein: CASSSFGQGEYGYTF; CDR3 DNA: TGTGCCAGCAGTTCATTCGGACAGGGGGAATATGGCTACACCTTC
CDR3 length: 19; D gene: TRBD1; V gene: TRBV27; clone size: NA; J gene: TRBJ1-2; CDR3 protein: CASSLLGGVQTGGINGYTF; CDR3 DNA: TGTGCCAGCAGTCTCCTAGGGGGGGTCCAGACAGGGGGCATTAATGGCTACACCTTC
CDR3 length: 16; D gene: TRBD1; V gene: TRBV7-2; clone size: once; J gene: TRBJ1-5; CDR3 protein: CASSPKGQYSNQPQHF; CDR3 DNA: TGTGCCAGCAGCCCGAAGGGACAGTATAGCAATCAGCCCCAGCATTTT
CDR3 length: 15; D gene: TRBD2; V gene: TRBV7-3; clone size: NA; J gene: TRBJ2-1; CDR3 protein: CASSSSGGALNEQFF; CDR3 DNA: TGTGCCAGCAGCTCGAGCGGGGGGGCCTTGAATGAGCAGTTCTTC
CDR3 length: 15; D gene: TRBD2; V gene: TRBV19; clone size: NA; J gene: TRBJ2-7; CDR3 protein: CASSIAGGSSYEQYF; CDR3 DNA: TGTGCCAGTAGTATAGCGGGGGGAAGCTCCTACGAGCAGTACTTC
CDR3 length: 15; D gene: TRBD2; V gene: TRBV4-2; clone size: once; J gene: TRBJ2-7; CDR3 protein: CASSQEAGVAYEQYF; CDR3 DNA: TGTGCCAGCAGCCAAGAAGCGGGGGTCGCCTACGAGCAGTACTTC
CDR3 length: 13; D gene: NA; V gene: TRBV6-1; clone size: few; J gene: TRBJ1-1; CDR3 protein: CASSEAHGTEAFF; CDR3 DNA: TGTGCCAGCAGTGAGGCCCATGGCACTGAAGCTTTCTTT
CDR3 length: 15; D gene: TRBD2; V gene: TRBV19; clone size: few; J gene: TRBJ2-3; CDR3 protein: CASSISGASTDTQYF; CDR3 DNA: TGTGCCAGTAGTATAAGCGGGGCTAGCACAGATACGCAGTATTTT
CDR3 length: 14; D gene: NA; V gene: TRBV28; clone size: few; J gene: TRBJ2-7; CDR3 protein: CASTELGGSYEQYF; CDR3 DNA: TGTGCCAGCACCGAACTGGGGGGCTCCTACGAGCAGTACTTC
CDR3 length: 15; D gene: NA; V gene: TRBV4-1; clone size: once; J gene: TRBJ1-5; CDR3 protein: CASTHYPEGNQPQHF; CDR3 DNA: TGCGCCAGTACCCACTATCCAGAAGGCAATCAGCCCCAGCATTTT
CDR3 length: 13; D gene: NA; V gene: TRBV5-6; clone size: NA; J gene: TRBJ2-7; CDR3 protein: CASSFAGSYEQYF; CDR3 DNA: TGTGCCAGCAGCTTCGCAGGGTCGTACGAGCAGTACTTC
CDR3 length: 16; D gene: NA; V gene: TRBV2; clone size: once; J gene: TRBJ2-2; CDR3 protein: CASSEAPRVNTGELFF; CDR3 DNA: TGTGCCAGCAGTGAAGCGCCGCGGGTGAACACCGGGGAGCTGTTTTTT
CDR3 length: 13; D gene: TRBD2; V gene: TRBV28; clone size: NA; J gene: TRBJ2-7; CDR3 protein: CASRGRAFSEQYF; CDR3 DNA: TGTGCCAGCCGCGGGAGGGCCTTTTCCGAGCAGTACTTC
CDR3 length: 15; D gene: TRBD2; V gene: TRBV7-3; clone size: NA; J gene: TRBJ2-1; CDR3 protein: CASSLFLAGINEQFF; CDR3 DNA: TGTGCCAGCAGCTTATTCCTAGCGGGTATTAATGAGCAGTTCTTC
CDR3 length: 14; D gene: NA; V gene: TRBV9; clone size: NA; J gene: TRBJ2-3; CDR3 protein: CASSPYRVEDTQYF; CDR3 DNA: TGTGCCAGCAGCCCCTACAGGGTTGAAGATACGCAGTATTTT
CDR3 length: 15; D gene: NA; V gene: TRBV19; clone size: NA; J gene: TRBJ1-4; CDR3 protein: CASRPNLSTNEKLFF; CDR3 DNA: TGTGCCAGTAGGCCTAACCTTTCAACTAATGAAAAACTGTTTTTT
CDR3 length: 14; D gene: NA; V gene: TRBV28; clone size: NA; J gene: TRBJ2-5; CDR3 protein: CASIPREPGETQYF; CDR3 DNA: TGTGCCAGCATCCCTCGGGAACCCGGGGAGACCCAGTACTTC
CDR3 length: 16; D gene: TRBD1; V gene: TRBV19; clone size: few; J gene: TRBJ2-7; CDR3 protein: CASSIAGQSGSYEQYF; CDR3 DNA: TGTGCCAGTAGTATAGCGGGACAGTCCGGCTCCTACGAGCAGTACTTC
CDR3 length: 18; D gene: NA; V gene: TRBV7-9; clone size: few; J gene: TRBJ1-2; CDR3 protein: CASSFLIYGTPGIYGYTF; CDR3 DNA: TGTGCCAGCAGCTTTCTGATATATGGCACACCGGGGATCTATGGCTACACCTTC
CDR3 length: 13; D gene: TRBD1; V gene: TRBV10-2; clone size: NA; J gene: TRBJ1-2; CDR3 protein: CASSWDRSSGYTF; CDR3 DNA: TGCGCCAGCAGCTGGGACAGAAGTAGTGGCTACACCTTC
CDR3 length: 14; D gene: NA; V gene: TRBV11-2; clone size: NA; J gene: TRBJ2-1; CDR3 protein: CASSSPRTYNEQFF; CDR3 DNA: TGTGCCAGCAGCTCTCCCAGGACCTACAATGAGCAGTTCTTC
CDR3 length: 15; D gene: NA; V gene: TRBV27; clone size: NA; J gene: TRBJ2-1; CDR3 protein: CASSRSPSSYNEQFF; CDR3 DNA: TGTGCCAGCAGTCGGAGTCCCAGCTCCTACAATGAGCAGTTCTTC
CDR3 length: 11; D gene: NA; V gene: TRBV2; clone size: NA; J gene: TRBJ2-5; CDR3 protein: CASSGTGEQYF; CDR3 DNA: TGTGCCAGCAGTGGCACCGGAGAGCAGTACTTC
CDR3 length: 16; D gene: TRBD1; V gene: TRBV27; clone size: NA; J gene: TRBJ2-1; CDR3 protein: CASRQRTGGYVDEQFF; CDR3 DNA: TGTGCCAGCAGGCAGCGAACAGGGGGCTACGTAGATGAGCAGTTCTTC
CDR3 length: 15; D gene: NA; V gene: TRBV7-3; clone size: NA; J gene: TRBJ2-1; CDR3 protein: CASSLLTSSYNEQFF; CDR3 DNA: TGTGCCAGCAGCCTACTGACTAGCTCCTACAATGAGCAGTTCTTC
CDR3 length: 13; D gene: TRBD1; V gene: TRBV11-3; clone size: few; J gene: TRBJ1-1; CDR3 protein: CASSATGAAEAFF; CDR3 DNA: TGTGCCAGCAGCGCTACAGGGGCGGCTGAAGCTTTCTTT
CDR3 length: 14; D gene: NA; V gene: TRBV9; clone size: NA; J gene: TRBJ1-1; CDR3 protein: CASSVVGAIPEAFF; CDR3 DNA: TGTGCCAGCAGCGTAGTGGGGGCAATCCCTGAAGCTTTCTTT
CDR3 length: 15; D gene: TRBD1; V gene: TRBV19; clone size: NA; J gene: TRBJ1-2; CDR3 protein: CASSTTDRSNYGYTF; CDR3 DNA: TGTGCCAGTAGTACCACGGACAGGTCTAATTATGGCTACACCTTC
CDR3 length: 18; D gene: TRBD1; V gene: TRBV27; clone size: NA; J gene: TRBJ1-2; CDR3 protein: CASSLSALIGRQGRGYTF; CDR3 DNA: TGTGCCAGCAGTTTATCAGCCCTCATCGGTAGACAGGGTAGAGGCTACACCTTC
CDR3 length: 15; D gene: NA; V gene: TRBV5-8; clone size: NA; J gene: TRBJ1-6; CDR3 protein: CASSLTGLGNSPLHF; CDR3 DNA: TGTGCCAGCAGCTTGACGGGGTTGGGTAATTCACCCCTCCACTTT
CDR3 length: 15; D gene: NA; V gene: TRBV2; clone size: few; J gene: TRBJ1-1; CDR3 protein: CASSGRGVMNTEAFF; CDR3 DNA: TGTGCCAGCAGTGGGAGGGGAGTTATGAACACTGAAGCTTTCTTT
CDR3 length: 16; D gene: NA; V gene: TRBV7-9; clone size: NA; J gene: TRBJ2-2; CDR3 protein: CASSLPGNANTGELFF; CDR3 DNA: TGTGCCAGCAGCTTACCCGGGAACGCGAACACCGGGGAGCTGTTTTTT
CDR3 length: 15; D gene: TRBD2; V gene: TRBV4-1; clone size: NA; J gene: TRBJ2-1; CDR3 protein: CASSHYPGTSNEQFF; CDR3 DNA: TGCGCCAGCAGCCACTATCCCGGGACTAGCAATGAGCAGTTCTTC
CDR3 length: 16; D gene: TRBD1; V gene: TRBV19; clone size: few; J gene: TRBJ2-7; CDR3 protein: CASSIVWQGVKNEQYF; CDR3 DNA: TGTGCCAGTAGTATCGTCTGGCAGGGGGTTAAGAACGAGCAGTACTTC
CDR3 length: 15; D gene: TRBD1; V gene: TRBV6-6; clone size: few; J gene: TRBJ1-5; CDR3 protein: CASSLSGTGNQPQHF; CDR3 DNA: TGTGCCAGCAGTTTGTCCGGGACAGGGAATCAGCCCCAGCATTTT
CDR3 length: 15; D gene: NA; V gene: TRBV19; clone size: medium-sized; J gene: TRBJ2-7; CDR3 protein: CASSISGGLPYEQYF; CDR3 DNA: TGTGCCAGTAGTATTTCCGGGGGGCTCCCCTACGAGCAGTACTTC
CDR3 length: 15; D gene: TRBD2; V gene: TRBV19; clone size: NA; J gene: TRBJ2-7; CDR3 protein: CASSRSGGAQYEQYF; CDR3 DNA: TGTGCCAGTAGTCGAAGCGGGGGGGCTCAATACGAGCAGTACTTC
CDR3 length: 17; D gene: TRBD1; V gene: TRBV4-1; clone size: NA; J gene: TRBJ1-1; CDR3 protein: CASSQFPGQGPNTEAFF; CDR3 DNA: TGCGCCAGCAGCCAATTCCCGGGACAGGGACCGAACACTGAAGCTTTCTTT
CDR3 length: 14; D gene: NA; V gene: TRBV5-5; clone size: NA; J gene: TRBJ2-2; CDR3 protein: CASSLGPSTGELFF; CDR3 DNA: TGTGCCAGCAGCTTGGGGCCCTCCACCGGGGAGCTGTTTTTT
CDR3 length: 19; D gene: TRBD2; V gene: TRBV13; clone size: once; J gene: TRBJ2-1; CDR3 protein: CASSPPGLAGPSSYNEQFF; CDR3 DNA: TGTGCCAGCAGCCCGCCGGGACTAGCGGGACCTAGCTCCTACAATGAGCAGTTCTTC
CDR3 length: 12; D gene: NA; V gene: TRBV7-9; clone size: NA; J gene: TRBJ2-7; CDR3 protein: CASSSYVYEQYF; CDR3 DNA: TGTGCCAGCAGCTCCTATGTCTACGAGCAGTACTTC
CDR3 length: 16; D gene: NA; V gene: TRBV7-9; clone size: NA; J gene: TRBJ1-4; CDR3 protein: CASSSILRGTNEKLFF; CDR3 DNA: TGTGCCAGCAGCTCGATTCTCAGGGGAACTAATGAAAAACTGTTTTTT
CDR3 length: 18; D gene: TRBD2; V gene: TRBV13; clone size: NA; J gene: TRBJ2-1; CDR3 protein: CASSLGGLAVHSYNEQFF; CDR3 DNA: TGTGCCAGCAGCTTAGGGGGACTAGCGGTCCACTCCTACAATGAGCAGTTCTTC
CDR3 length: 15; D gene: TRBD1; V gene: TRBV5-1; clone size: NA; J gene: TRBJ1-1; CDR3 protein: CASSKPGQINTEAFF; CDR3 DNA: TGCGCCAGCAGCAAACCGGGACAGATAAACACTGAAGCTTTCTTT
CDR3 length: 20; D gene: TRBD1; V gene: TRBV19; clone size: NA; J gene: TRBJ1-5; CDR3 protein: CASKGAPGQGYLWGNQPQHF; CDR3 DNA: TGTGCCAGTAAGGGAGCCCCGGGACAGGGGTACCTATGGGGCAATCAGCCCCAGCATTTT